This T cell receptor (beta chain) is drawn from a study of T cell changes during pregnancy in multiple sclerosis. The V and J ends lost 0 bases and 3 bases respectively, with 8 bases between them. The length of the CDR3 is 14 residues. CDR1 is LNHNV and CDR2 is YYDKDF in the germline V gene (reference sequence). Generated by immunoSEQ multiplex PCR, the TCRdb table keeps only in-frame clones and is missing some. The repertoire consists of around 50,000 clones, with 80% to 95% occurring once and the leading ten covering about 0.6%. The specimen was CD4+ T cells from peripheral blood mononuclear cells, collected after pregnancy. V and J are TRBV15 and TRBJ1-1; D might be TRBD1 (6 bases). The TCR was taken from a female donor with multiple sclerosis, enrolled in a pregnancy study. The CDR3 DNA sequence: TGTGCCACCAGCAGAGATCAGGGGTACACTGAAGCTTTCTTT. Translation: CATSRDQGYTEAFF.